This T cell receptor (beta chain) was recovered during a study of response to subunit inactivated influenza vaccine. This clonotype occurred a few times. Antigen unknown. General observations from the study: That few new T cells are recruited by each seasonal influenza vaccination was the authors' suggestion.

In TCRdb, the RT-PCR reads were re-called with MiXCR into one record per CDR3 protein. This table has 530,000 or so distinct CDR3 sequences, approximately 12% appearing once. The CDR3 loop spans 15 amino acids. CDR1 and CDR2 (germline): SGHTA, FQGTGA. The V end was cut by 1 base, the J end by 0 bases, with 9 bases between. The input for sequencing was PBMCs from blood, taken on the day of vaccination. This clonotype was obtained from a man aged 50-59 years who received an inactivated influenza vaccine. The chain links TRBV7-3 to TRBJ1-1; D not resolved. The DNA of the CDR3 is TGTGCCAGCAGCTTAAGGGAGGTATTGAACACTGAAGCTTTCTTT. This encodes CASSLREVLNTEAFF.